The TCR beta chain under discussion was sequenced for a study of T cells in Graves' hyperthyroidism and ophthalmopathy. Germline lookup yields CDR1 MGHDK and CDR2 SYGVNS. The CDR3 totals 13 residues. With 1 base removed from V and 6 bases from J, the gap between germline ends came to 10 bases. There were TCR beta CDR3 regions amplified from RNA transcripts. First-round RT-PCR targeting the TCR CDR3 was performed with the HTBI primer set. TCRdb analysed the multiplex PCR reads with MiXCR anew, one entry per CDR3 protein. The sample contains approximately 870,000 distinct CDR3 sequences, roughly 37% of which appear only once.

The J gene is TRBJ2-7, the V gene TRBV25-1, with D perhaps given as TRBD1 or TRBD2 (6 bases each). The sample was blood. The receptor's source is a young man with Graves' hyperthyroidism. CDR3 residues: CASSEFGGSEQYF. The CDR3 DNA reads TGTGCCAGCAGTGAATTCGGGGGCAGCGAGCAGTACTTC.